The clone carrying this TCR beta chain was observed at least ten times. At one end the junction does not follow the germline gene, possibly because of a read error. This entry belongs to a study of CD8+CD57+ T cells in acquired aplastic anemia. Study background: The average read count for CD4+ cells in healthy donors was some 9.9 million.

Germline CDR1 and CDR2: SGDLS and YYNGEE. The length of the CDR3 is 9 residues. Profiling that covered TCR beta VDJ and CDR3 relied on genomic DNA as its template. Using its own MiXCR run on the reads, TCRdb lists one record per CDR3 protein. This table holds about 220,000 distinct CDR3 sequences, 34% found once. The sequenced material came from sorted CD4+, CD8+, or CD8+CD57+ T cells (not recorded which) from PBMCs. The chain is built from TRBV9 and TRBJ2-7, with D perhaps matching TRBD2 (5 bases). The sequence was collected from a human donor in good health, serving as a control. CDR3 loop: CASSRTRRF. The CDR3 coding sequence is TGTGCCAGCAGCCGTACTAGACGGTTC.